This T cell receptor beta chain was sequenced during a study of T-cell memory formation after mild COVID-19. From the 5' RACE reads, TCRdb called clonotypes with MiXCR, one entry per CDR3 protein. Of a few hundred thousand distinct CDR3 sequences in the sample, approximately 15% are singletons; the top ten hold around 21%. There are 14 residues in the CDR3. From germline, CDR1 is SGHTA and CDR2 FQGNSA. With 4 bases clipped from V and 1 base from J, the junction kept 3 bases outside the gene matches. This receptor was taken from a man aged 18 to 30 who had mild COVID-19 (a few samples of this study predate the infection). Cell type and time point are not known. The sample taken for sequencing was PBMCs or a T cell subset sorted from them (not recorded which). This chain links TRBV7-2 with TRBJ2-5; 7 nucleotides line up with TRBD1. CDR3 region: CASSYRGPQETQYF. CDR3 coding DNA: TGTGCCAGCAGCTACAGGGGCCCCCAAGAGACCCAGTACTTC.